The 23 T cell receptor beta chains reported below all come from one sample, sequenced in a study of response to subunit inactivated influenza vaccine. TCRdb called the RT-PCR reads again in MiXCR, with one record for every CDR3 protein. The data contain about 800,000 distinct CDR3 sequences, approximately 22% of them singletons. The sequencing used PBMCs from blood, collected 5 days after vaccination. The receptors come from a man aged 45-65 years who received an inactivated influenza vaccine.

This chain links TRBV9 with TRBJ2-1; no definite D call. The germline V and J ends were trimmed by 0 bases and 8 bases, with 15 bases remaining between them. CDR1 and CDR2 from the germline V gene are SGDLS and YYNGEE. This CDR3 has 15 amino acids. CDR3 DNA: TGTGCCAGCAGCGTAGGGGTTCCTCGGATCGATGAGCAGTTCTTC. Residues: CASSVGVPRIDEQFF.

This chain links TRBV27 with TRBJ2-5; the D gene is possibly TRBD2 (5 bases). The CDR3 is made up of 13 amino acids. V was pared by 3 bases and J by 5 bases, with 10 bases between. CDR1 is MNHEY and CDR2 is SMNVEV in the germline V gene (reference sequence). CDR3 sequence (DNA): TGTGCCAGCAGTTTCAGGAGGAGGGAGACCCAGTACTTC. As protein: CASSFRRRETQYF.

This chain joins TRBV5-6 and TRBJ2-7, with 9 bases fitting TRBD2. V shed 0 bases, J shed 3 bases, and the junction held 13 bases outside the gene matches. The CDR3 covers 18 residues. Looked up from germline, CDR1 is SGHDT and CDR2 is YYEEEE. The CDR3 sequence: CASSLVFDWGTSIYEQYF. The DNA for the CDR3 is TGTGCCAGCAGCTTGGTTTTTGATTGGGGGACTAGCATCTACGAGCAGTACTTC.

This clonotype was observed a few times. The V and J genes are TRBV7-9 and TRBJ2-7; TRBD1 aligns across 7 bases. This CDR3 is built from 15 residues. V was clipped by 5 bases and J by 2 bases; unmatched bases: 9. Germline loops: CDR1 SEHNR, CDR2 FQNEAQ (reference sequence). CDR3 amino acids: CASSIRGSFTYEQYF. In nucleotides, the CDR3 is TGTGCCAGCAGCATCAGGGGGTCCTTCACCTACGAGCAGTACTTC.

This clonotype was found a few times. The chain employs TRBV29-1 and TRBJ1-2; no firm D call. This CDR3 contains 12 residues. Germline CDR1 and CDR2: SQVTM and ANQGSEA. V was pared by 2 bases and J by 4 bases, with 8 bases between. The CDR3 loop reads CSVEQLIYGYTF. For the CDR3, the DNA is TGCAGCGTTGAACAGTTGATCTATGGCTACACCTTC.

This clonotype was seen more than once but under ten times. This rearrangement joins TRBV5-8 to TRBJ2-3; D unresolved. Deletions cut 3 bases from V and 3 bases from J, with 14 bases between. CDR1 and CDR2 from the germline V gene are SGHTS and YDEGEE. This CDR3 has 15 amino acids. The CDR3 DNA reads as TGTGCCAGCAGCTCGGCTACCGCCGGGACAGATACGCAGTATTTT. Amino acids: CASSSATAGTDTQYF.

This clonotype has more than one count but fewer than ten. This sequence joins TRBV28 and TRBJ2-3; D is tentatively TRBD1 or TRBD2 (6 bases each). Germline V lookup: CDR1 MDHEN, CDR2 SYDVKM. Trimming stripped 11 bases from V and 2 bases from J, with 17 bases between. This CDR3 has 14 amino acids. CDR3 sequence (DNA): TGTGCCGGGGGGACACCTCTTAACACAGATACGCAGTATTTT. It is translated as CAGGTPLNTDTQYF.

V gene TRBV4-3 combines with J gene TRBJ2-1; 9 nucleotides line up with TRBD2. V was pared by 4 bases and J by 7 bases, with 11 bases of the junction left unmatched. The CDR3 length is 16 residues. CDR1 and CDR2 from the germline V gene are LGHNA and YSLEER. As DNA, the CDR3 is TGCGCCAGCAGCCCGCGGTTAGCGGGAGTTGGGAATGAGCAGTTCTTC. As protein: CASSPRLAGVGNEQFF.

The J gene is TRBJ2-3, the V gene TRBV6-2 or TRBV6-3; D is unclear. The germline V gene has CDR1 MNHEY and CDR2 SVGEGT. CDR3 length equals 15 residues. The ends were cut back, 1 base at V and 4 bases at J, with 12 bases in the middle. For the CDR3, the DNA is TGTGCCAGCAGTTACTATAAGCTTGGGGCAGATACGCAGTATTTT. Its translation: CASSYYKLGADTQYF.

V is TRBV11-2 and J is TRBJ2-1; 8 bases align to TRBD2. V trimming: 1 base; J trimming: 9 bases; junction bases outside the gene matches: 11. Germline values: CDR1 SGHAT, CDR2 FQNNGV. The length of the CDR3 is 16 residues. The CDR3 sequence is CASSLVGLAGSSEQFF. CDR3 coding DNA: TGTGCCAGCAGCTTAGTCGGCTTAGCGGGAAGTTCTGAGCAGTTCTTC.

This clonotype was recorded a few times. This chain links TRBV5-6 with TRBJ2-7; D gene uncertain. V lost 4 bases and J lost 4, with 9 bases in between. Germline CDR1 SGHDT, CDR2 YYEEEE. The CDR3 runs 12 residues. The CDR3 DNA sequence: TGTGCCAGCAGCAAAATCATGTACGAGCAGTACTTC. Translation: CASSKIMYEQYF.

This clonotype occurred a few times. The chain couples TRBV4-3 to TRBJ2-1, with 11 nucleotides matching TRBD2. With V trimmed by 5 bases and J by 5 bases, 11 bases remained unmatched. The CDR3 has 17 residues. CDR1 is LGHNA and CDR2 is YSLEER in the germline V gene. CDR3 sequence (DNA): TGCGCCAGCAGCGATAGCGGGAGGGCCGGGGCAAACAATGAGCAGTTCTTC. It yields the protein CASSDSGRAGANNEQFF.

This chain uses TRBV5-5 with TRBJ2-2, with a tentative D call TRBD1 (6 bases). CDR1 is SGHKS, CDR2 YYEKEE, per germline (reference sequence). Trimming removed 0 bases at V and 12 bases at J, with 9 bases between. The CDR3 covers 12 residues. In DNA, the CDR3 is TGTGCCAGCAGCTTGGGCCAGGGGCAGCTGTTTTTT. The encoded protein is CASSLGQGQLFF.

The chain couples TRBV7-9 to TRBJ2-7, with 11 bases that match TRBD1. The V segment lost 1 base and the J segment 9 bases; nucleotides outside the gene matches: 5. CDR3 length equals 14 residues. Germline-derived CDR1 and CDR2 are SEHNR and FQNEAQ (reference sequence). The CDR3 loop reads CASSLGTGGDWQYF. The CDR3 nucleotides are TGTGCCAGCAGCTTAGGGACAGGGGGCGATTGGCAGTACTTC.

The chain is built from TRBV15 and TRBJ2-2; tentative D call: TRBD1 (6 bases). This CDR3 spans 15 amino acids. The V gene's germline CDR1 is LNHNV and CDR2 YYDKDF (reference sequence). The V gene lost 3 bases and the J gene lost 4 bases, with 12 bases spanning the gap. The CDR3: CATSSDRPGTGELFF. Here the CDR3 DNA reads TGTGCCACCAGCAGCGACAGGCCGGGCACCGGGGAGCTGTTTTTT.

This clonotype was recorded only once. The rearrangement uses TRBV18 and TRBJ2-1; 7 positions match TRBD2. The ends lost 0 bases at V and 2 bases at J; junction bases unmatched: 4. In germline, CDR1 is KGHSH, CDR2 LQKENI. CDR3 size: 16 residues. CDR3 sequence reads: CASSPPSRGAYNEQFF. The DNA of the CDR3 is TGTGCCAGCTCACCACCCTCCCGGGGGGCCTACAATGAGCAGTTCTTC.

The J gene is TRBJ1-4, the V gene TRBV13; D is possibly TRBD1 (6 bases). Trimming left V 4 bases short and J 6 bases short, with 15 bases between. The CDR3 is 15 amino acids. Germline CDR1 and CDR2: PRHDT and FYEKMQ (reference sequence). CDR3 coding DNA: TGTGCCAGCAGCTACGGACAGACGGTTGATGAAAAACTGTTTTTT. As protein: CASSYGQTVDEKLFF.

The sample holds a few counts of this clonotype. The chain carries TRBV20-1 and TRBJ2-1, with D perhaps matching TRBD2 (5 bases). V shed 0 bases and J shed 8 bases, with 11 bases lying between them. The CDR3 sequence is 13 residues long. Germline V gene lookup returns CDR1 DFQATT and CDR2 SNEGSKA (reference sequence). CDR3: CSARDPRVYEQFF. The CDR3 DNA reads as TGCAGTGCTAGAGATCCGAGGGTGTATGAGCAGTTCTTC.

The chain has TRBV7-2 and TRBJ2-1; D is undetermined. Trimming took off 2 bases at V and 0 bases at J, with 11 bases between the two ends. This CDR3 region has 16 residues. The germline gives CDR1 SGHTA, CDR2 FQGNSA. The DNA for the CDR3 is TGTGCCAGCAGCTTACTCGCATTCACCTCCTACAATGAGCAGTTCTTC. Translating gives CASSLLAFTSYNEQFF. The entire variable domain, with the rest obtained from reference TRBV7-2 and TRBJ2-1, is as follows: GAGVSQSPSNKVTEKGKDVELRCDPISGHTALYWYRQSLGQGLEFLIYFQGNSAPDKSGLPSDRFSAERTGGSVSTLTIQRTQQEDSAVYLCASSLLAFTSYNEQFFGPGTRLTVL.

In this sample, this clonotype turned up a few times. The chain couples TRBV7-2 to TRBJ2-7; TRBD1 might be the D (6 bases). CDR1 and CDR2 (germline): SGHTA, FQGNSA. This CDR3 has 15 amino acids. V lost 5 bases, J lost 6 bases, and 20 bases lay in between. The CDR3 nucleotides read TGTGCCAGCAGCCCAGGGATACAGGGTGGTCGCGAGCAGTACTTC. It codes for CASSPGIQGGREQYF.

The CDR3 nucleotides read TGTGCCACCAGCAGCCTTAGGGGAGATACGCAGTATTTT. Translated, it gives CATSSLRGDTQYF. The gene calls are TRBV15 and TRBJ2-3, with a possible D match to TRBD1 (5 bases). The germline V and J ends were trimmed by 3 bases and 5 bases, with 9 bases remaining between them. Per the germline V gene, CDR1 is LNHNV and CDR2 is YYDKDF (reference sequence). CDR3 size: 13 residues.

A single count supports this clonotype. CDR3 nucleotides: TGTGCCAGCAGCCCATTTCCTGGACAGGGGTATGAGCAGTTCTTC. Translation: CASSPFPGQGYEQFF. The V call is TRBV7-7, the J call TRBJ2-1, with 9 bases aligning to TRBD1. This CDR3 region has 15 residues. Germline-derived CDR1 and CDR2 are SSHAT and FNYEAQ (reference sequence). With V trimmed by 5 bases and J by 8 bases, 10 bases remained unmatched.

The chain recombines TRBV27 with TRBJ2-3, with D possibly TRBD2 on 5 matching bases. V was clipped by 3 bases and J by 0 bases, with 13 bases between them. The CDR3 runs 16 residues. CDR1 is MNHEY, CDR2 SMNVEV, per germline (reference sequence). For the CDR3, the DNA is TGTGCCAGCAGTTTTCTGGGAGCTCATAGCACAGATACGCAGTATTTT. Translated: CASSFLGAHSTDTQYF.